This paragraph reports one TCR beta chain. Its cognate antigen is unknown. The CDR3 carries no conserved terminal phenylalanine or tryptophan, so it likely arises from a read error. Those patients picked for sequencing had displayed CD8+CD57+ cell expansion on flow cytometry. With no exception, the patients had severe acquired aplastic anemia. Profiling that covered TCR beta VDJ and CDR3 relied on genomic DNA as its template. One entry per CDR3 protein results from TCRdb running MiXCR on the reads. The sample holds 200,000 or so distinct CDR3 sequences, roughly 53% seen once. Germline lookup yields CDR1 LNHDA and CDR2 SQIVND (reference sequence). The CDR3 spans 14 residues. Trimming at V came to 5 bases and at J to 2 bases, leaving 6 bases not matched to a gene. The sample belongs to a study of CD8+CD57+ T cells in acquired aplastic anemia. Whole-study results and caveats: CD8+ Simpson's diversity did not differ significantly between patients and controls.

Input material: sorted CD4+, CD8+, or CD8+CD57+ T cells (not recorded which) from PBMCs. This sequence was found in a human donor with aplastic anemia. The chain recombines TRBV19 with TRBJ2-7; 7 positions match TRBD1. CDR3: CASSQQGRPYEQYS. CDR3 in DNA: TGTGCCAGTAGTCAACAGGGGCGACCCTACGAGCAGTACTCC.